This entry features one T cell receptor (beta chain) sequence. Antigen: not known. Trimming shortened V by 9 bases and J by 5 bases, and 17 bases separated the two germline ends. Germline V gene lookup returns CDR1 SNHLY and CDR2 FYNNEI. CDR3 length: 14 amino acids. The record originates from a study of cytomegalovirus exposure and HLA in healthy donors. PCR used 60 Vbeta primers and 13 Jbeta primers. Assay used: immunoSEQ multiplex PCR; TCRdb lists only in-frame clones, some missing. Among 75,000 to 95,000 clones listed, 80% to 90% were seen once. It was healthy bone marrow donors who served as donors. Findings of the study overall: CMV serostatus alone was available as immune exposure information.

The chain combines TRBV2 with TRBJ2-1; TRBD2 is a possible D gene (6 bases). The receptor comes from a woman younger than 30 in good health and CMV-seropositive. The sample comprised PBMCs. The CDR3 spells CARVDEEGHNEQFF. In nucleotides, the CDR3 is TGTGCCAGGGTGGATGAGGAGGGACACAATGAGCAGTTCTTC.